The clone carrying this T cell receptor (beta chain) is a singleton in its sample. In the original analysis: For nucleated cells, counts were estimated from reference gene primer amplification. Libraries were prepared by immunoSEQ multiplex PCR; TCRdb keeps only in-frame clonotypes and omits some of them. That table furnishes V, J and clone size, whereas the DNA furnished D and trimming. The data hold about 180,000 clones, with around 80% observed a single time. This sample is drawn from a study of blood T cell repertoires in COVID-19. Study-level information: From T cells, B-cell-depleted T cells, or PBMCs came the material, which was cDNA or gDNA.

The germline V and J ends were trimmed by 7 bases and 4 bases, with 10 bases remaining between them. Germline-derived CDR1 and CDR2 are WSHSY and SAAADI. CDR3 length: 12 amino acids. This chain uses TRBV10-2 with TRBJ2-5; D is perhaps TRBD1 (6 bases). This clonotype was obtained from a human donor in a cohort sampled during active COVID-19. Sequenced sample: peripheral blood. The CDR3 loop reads CASKARGETQYF. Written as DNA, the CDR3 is TGCGCCAGCAAGGCCAGGGGAGAGACCCAGTACTTC.